What follows are 3 T cell receptor beta chains derived from one specimen sequenced in a study of cytomegalovirus exposure and HLA in healthy donors. The PCR ran on 60 Vbeta and 13 Jbeta primers. Here immunoSEQ multiplex PCR was the method, and the copy in TCRdb shows in-frame clones only, minus some. In all, the sample yields approximately 82,000 clones. Source material: PBMCs. These receptors all come from a woman aged 60-75 years in good health and CMV-seronegative.

The chain employs TRBV13 and TRBJ2-5; 12 bases are a match to TRBD2. Germline trimming cut 4 bases from V and 5 bases from J; bases unmatched to any gene: 8. The germline gives CDR1 PRHDT, CDR2 FYEKMQ (reference sequence). The CDR3 runs to 16 residues. This chain's CDR3 is CASSSRLAGEYETQYF. The CDR3 DNA is TGTGCCAGCAGCTCGAGACTAGCGGGAGAATATGAGACCCAGTACTTC.

The V gene is TRBV7-2, the J gene TRBJ2-7, with 12 bases matching TRBD2. CDR3 length: 15 amino acids. V lost 6 bases and J lost 2; bases outside the gene matches: 5. The V gene's germline CDR1 is SGHTA and CDR2 FQGNSA. The CDR3 reads CASSWTSGTPYEQYF. DNA of the CDR3: TGTGCCAGCAGTTGGACTAGCGGGACCCCCTACGAGCAGTACTTC. Complete variable domain (other parts from reference TRBV7-2 and TRBJ2-7): GAGVSQSPSNKVTEKGKDVELRCDPISGHTALYWYRQSLGQGLEFLIYFQGNSAPDKSGLPSDRFSAERTGGSVSTLTIQRTQQEDSAVYLCASSWTSGTPYEQYFGPGTRLTVT.

V gene TRBV28 combines with J gene TRBJ2-7; 10 nucleotides match TRBD1. From germline, CDR1 is MDHEN and CDR2 SYDVKM. V was clipped by 4 bases and J by 12 bases; unmatched bases: 6. The CDR3 totals 12 residues. The CDR3 DNA reads TGTGCCAGCAGTTGGACAGGGGGGACTCCGTACTTC. Protein sequence: CASSWTGGTPYF.